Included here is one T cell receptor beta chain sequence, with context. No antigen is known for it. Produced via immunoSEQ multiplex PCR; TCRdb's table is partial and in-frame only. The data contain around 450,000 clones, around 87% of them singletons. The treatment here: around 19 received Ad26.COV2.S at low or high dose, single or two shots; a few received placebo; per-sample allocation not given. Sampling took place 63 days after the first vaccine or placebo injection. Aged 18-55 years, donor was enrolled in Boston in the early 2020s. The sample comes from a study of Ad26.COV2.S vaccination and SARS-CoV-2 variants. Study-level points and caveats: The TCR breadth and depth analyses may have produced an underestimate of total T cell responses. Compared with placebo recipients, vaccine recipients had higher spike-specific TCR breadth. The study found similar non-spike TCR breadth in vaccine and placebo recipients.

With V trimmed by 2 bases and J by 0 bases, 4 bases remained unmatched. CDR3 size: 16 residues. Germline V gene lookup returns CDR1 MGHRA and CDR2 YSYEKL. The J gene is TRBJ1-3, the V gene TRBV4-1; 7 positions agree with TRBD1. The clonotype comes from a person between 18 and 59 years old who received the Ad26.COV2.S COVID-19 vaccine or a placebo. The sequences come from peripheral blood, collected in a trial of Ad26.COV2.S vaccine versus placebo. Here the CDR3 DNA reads TGCGCCAGCAGCCAACCAGGGGGGACCTCTGGAAACACCATATATTTT. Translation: CASSQPGGTSGNTIYF.